The clone carrying this T cell receptor (beta chain) turned up a few times. What it binds is unknown. TCRdb independently ran MiXCR on the reads; one entry per CDR3 protein. Of some 590,000 distinct CDR3 sequences in the sample, 40% were seen once. The sample originates from a study of T cell repertoires in cytomegalovirus infection. Overall study: CMV epitopes, recently identified HLA-C-restricted and well-studied HLA-B-restricted, were used.

The CDR3 covers 15 residues. Deletions cut 3 bases from V and 4 bases from J, with 13 bases between. Germline lookup yields CDR1 SGHTA and CDR2 FQGNSA. The sample in question was cultured PBMCs, obtained from culture after CMV antigen stimulation. The origin of this receptor is a human donor in good health (CMV status not recorded). Some clones in this sample may be carry-over from other donors' samples. V and J are TRBV7-2 and TRBJ2-1; perhaps TRBD1 as D (6 bases). CDR3 in DNA: TGTGCCAGCAGCTTCAGATTGGACAGTTACAATGAGCAGTTCTTC. This translates into CASSFRLDSYNEQFF.